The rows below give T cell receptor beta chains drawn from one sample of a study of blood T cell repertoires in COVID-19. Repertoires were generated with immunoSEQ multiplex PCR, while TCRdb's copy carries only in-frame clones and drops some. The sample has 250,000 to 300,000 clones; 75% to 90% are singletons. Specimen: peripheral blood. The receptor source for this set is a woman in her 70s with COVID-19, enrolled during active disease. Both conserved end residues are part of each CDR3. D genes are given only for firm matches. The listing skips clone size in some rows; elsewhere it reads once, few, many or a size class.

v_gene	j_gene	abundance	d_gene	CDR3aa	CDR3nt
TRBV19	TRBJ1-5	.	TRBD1	CASSMGTGGYQPQHF	TGTGCCAGTAGTATGGGGACAGGGGGTTATCAGCCCCAGCATTTT
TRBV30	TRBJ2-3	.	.	CAWNRGGSTDTQYF	TGTGCCTGGAATCGGGGTGGAAGCACAGATACGCAGTATTTT
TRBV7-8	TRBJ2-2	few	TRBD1	CASLRTGGLSGELFF	TGTGCCAGCTTGAGGACAGGGGGCTTGTCCGGGGAGCTGTTTTTT
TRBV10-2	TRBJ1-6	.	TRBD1	CASSGGQGNSPLHF	TGCGCCAGCAGTGGGGGACAGGGGAATTCACCCCTCCACTTT
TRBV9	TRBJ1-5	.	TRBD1	CASSEQGAINQPQHF	TGTGCCAGCAGCGAACAGGGGGCCATCAATCAGCCCCAGCATTTT
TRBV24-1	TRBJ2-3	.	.	CATSDPRSGPDTQYF	TGTGCCACCAGTGATCCGCGGTCCGGCCCAGATACGCAGTATTTT
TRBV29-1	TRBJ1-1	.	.	CSVEALPTNTEAFF	TGCAGCGTTGAAGCCCTACCCACGAACACTGAAGCTTTCTTT
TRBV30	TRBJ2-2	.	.	CAWGRGGRGTGELFF	TGTGCCTGGGGGAGAGGGGGTCGAGGCACCGGGGAGCTGTTTTTT
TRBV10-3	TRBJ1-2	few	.	CAISESIILGGYTF	TGTGCCATCAGTGAGTCTATCATTCTAGGTGGCTACACCTTC
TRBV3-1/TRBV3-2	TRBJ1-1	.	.	CASSQAGVAFF	TGTGCCAGCAGCCAAGCAGGGGTAGCTTTCTTT
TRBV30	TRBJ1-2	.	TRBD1	CASGQVYGYTF	TGTGCCTCCGGACAGGTCTATGGCTACACCTTC
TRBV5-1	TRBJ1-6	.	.	CASSLAGNSPLHF	TGCGCCAGCAGCTTGGCCGGGAATTCACCCCTCCACTTT
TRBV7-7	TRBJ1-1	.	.	CASSLSLNTEAFF	TGTGCCAGCAGCTTAAGCCTGAACACTGAAGCTTTCTTT
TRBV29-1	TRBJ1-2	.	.	CSVDHNYGYTF	TGCAGCGTTGACCATAACTATGGCTACACCTTC
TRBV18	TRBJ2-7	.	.	CASSPPGRGTYEQYF	TGTGCCAGCTCACCACCGGGTCGCGGGACCTACGAGCAGTACTTC
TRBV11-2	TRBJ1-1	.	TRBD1	CASSSQGALMNTEAFF	TGTGCCAGCAGCTCCCAGGGGGCATTAATGAACACTGAAGCTTTCTTT
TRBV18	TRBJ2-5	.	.	CASSTGLEETQYF	TGTGCCAGCTCAACAGGCCTCGAAGAGACCCAGTACTTC
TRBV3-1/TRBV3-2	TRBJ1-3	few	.	CASSHNRRVSGNTIYF	TGTGCCAGCAGCCACAACCGCAGGGTCTCTGGAAACACCATATATTTT
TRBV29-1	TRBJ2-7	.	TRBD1	CSVLRQGSYEQYF	TGCAGCGTTTTGAGACAGGGAAGCTACGAGCAGTACTTC
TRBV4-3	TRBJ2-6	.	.	CASSQDRREGVLTF	TGCGCCAGCAGCCAAGACCGCAGGGAAGGCGTCCTGACTTTC
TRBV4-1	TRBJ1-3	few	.	CASSQEVQGFGNTIYF	TGCGCCAGCAGCCAAGAGGTACAGGGTTTTGGAAACACCATATATTTT
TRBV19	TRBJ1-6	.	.	CASNSVRDSPLHF	TGTGCCAGTAACTCCGTACGGGATTCACCCCTCCACTTT